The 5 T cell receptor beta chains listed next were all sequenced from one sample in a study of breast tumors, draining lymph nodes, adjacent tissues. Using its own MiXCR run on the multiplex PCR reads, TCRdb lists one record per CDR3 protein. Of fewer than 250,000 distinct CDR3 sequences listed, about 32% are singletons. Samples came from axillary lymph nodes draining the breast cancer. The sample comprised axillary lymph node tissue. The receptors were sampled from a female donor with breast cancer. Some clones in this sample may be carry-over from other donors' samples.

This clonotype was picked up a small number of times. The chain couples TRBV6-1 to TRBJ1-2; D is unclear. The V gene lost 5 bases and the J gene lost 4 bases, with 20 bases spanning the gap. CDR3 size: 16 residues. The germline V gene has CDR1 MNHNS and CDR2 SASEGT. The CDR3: CASSQSNNPLFYGYTF. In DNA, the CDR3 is TGTGCCAGCAGTCAATCCAACAACCCACTCTTCTATGGCTACACCTTC.

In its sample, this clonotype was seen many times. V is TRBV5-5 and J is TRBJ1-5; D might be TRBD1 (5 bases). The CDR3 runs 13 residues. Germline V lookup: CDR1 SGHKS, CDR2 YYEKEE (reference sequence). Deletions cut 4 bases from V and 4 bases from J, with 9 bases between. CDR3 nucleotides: TGTGCCAGCAGCGGGGACCCGAATCAGCCCCAGCATTTT. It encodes CASSGDPNQPQHF.

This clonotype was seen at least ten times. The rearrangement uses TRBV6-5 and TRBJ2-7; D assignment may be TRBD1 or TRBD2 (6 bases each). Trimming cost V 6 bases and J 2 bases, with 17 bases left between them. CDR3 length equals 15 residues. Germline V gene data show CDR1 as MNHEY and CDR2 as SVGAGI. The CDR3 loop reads CASSLGGGITYEQYF. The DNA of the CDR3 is TGTGCCAGCAGCCTAGGAGGGGGAATCACCTACGAGCAGTACTTC.

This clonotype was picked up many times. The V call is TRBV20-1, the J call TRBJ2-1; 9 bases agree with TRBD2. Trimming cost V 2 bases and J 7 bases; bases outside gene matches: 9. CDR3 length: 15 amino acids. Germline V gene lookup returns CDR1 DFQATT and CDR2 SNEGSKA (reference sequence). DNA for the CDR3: TGCAGTGCTAGAATCGCGGGAGGGCCTCAAAATGAGCAGTTCTTC. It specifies CSARIAGGPQNEQFF.

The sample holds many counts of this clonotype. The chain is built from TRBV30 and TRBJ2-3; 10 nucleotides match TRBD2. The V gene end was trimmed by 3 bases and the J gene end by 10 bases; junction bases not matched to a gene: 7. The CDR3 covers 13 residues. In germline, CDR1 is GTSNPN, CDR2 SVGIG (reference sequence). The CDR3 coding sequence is TGTGCCTGGAGCCCTAGCGGGGGTCTCCCGCAGTATTTT. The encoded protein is CAWSPSGGLPQYF.